The 9 T cell receptor beta chains below were found in one sample sequenced in a study of OX40 agonist ivuxolimab in advanced cancers. Assay: immunoSEQ multiplex PCR; the TCRdb copy retains only in-frame clones and omits some. This sample has tens of thousands of clones; more than 85% occur once, and the top ten carry 18%. The material sequenced was CD4+ or CD8+ T cells sorted from blood, taken in a trial of the OX40 agonist ivuxolimab. The receptors were sampled from an adult with an advanced solid tumor such as melanoma, head and neck, liver or kidney cancer.

J is TRBJ2-1 and V is TRBV15; 7 bases match TRBD2. The V and J ends lost 3 bases and 2 bases, in that order; junction bases with no gene match: 4. This CDR3 has 15 residues. CDR1 is LNHNV and CDR2 is YYDKDF in the germline V gene (reference sequence). The CDR3 protein is CATSSSGLAYNEQFF. CDR3 DNA: TGTGCCACCAGCAGCTCTGGACTAGCCTACAATGAGCAGTTCTTC.

The rearrangement joins TRBV29-1 to TRBJ1-1; D is possibly TRBD1 (5 bases). The CDR3 extends over 13 amino acids. Trimming left V 4 bases short and J 6 bases short, with 15 bases between. CDR1 and CDR2 (germline): SQVTM, ANQGSEA. The CDR3 DNA is TGCAGCGTTGCAGAAGGGGTAGGGTCTGAAGCTTTCTTT. Its protein product is CSVAEGVGSEAFF.

This rearrangement joins TRBV6-5 to TRBJ1-1, with TRBD1 matching 7 bases. J was trimmed by 6 bases and V by 6 bases; bases with no gene match: 7. The CDR3 covers 13 residues. The V gene's germline CDR1 is MNHEY and CDR2 SVGAGI. The CDR3 sequence is CASSRDSPAEAFF. The CDR3 DNA is TGTGCCAGCAGCCGGGACAGTCCCGCTGAAGCTTTCTTT.

The chain links TRBV5-6 to TRBJ1-1; D is perhaps TRBD1 (5 bases). This CDR3 is built from 14 residues. The germline gives CDR1 SGHDT, CDR2 YYEEEE. Trimming cost V 5 bases and J 0 bases, with 11 bases left between them. The CDR3 region has the DNA TGTGCCAGCAGTATGGACACCGTGAACACTGAAGCTTTCTTT. Protein sequence: CASSMDTVNTEAFF.

This rearrangement joins TRBV4-2 to TRBJ1-4, with D hard to call. Germline assignment: CDR1 LGHNA and CDR2 YNFKEQ. The V end was cut by 4 bases, the J end by 8 bases, with 8 bases between. The CDR3 length is 12 residues. The CDR3 DNA is TGTGCCAGCAGCCCCCTAGGAGAAAAACTGTTTTTT. It encodes CASSPLGEKLFF.

The chain combines TRBV28 with TRBJ1-5; TRBD1 might be the D (6 bases). The germline V gene encodes CDR1 MDHEN and CDR2 SYDVKM. The CDR3 length is 14 residues. The germline V and J ends were trimmed by 4 bases and 0 bases, with 7 bases remaining between them. The CDR3 nucleotides read TGTGCCAGCAGTTACAGGGTTAGCAATCAGCCCCAGCATTTT. Translated, it gives CASSYRVSNQPQHF.

The gene calls are TRBV11-2 and TRBJ2-7, with TRBD2 matching over 8 bases. Germline-derived CDR1 and CDR2 are SGHAT and FQNNGV. The junction had 14 bases not matched to a gene; V was cut back by 6 bases and J by 1 base. The CDR3 is made up of 17 amino acids. CDR3 amino acids: CASSPPPLADLSYEQYF. CDR3 DNA sequence: TGTGCCAGCAGTCCACCCCCACTAGCGGACCTATCCTACGAGCAGTACTTC.

The chain combines TRBV6-1 with TRBJ2-7; 9 bases fit TRBD1. The trim removed 3 bases at V and 2 bases at J, leaving 5 bases unmatched. CDR1 is MNHNS, CDR2 SASEGT, per germline. The CDR3 sequence is 15 residues long. CDR3 protein: CASSEPGTGPYEQYF. Here the CDR3 DNA reads TGTGCCAGCAGTGAGCCCGGGACAGGGCCCTACGAGCAGTACTTC.

V gene TRBV4-1 combines with J gene TRBJ1-2; the D is unclear. Germline CDR1 is MGHRA and CDR2 is YSYEKL. The CDR3 covers 13 residues. V gave up 3 bases and J gave up 6 bases, with 11 bases separating them. The CDR3 DNA is TGCGCCAGCAGCCAGGGCGCTGCGGATGGCTACACCTTC. It encodes CASSQGAADGYTF.